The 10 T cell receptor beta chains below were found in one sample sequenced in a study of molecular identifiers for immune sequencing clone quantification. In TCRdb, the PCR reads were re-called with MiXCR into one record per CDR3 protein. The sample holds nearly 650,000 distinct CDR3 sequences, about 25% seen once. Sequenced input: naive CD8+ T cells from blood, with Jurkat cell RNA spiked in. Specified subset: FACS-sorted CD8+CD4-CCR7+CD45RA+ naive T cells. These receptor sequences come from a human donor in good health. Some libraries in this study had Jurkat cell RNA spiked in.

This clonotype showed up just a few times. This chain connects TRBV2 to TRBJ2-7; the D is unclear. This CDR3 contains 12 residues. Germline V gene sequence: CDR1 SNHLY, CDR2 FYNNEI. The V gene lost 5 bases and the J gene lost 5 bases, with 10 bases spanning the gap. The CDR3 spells CASSQSTDEQYF. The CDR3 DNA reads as TGTGCCAGCAGTCAAAGCACGGACGAGCAGTACTTC.

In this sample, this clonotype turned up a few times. CDR3 sequence reads: CASSLETSGSGNEQFF. In nucleotides, the CDR3 is TGTGCCAGCAGCTTAGAGACTAGCGGGAGTGGAAATGAGCAGTTCTTC. The chain has TRBV11-2 and TRBJ2-1, with TRBD2 matching over 12 bases. The germline CDR1 and CDR2 sequences are SGHAT and FQNNGV. Trimming at V came to 0 bases and at J to 7 bases, leaving 4 bases not matched to a gene. The CDR3 contains 16 residues.

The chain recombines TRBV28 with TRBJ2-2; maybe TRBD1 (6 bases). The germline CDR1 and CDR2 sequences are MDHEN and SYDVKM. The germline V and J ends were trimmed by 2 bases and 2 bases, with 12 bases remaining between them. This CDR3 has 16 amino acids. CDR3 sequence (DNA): TGTGCCAGCAGTTTAGGGGGACAAACAAACACCGGGGAGCTGTTTTTT. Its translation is CASSLGGQTNTGELFF.

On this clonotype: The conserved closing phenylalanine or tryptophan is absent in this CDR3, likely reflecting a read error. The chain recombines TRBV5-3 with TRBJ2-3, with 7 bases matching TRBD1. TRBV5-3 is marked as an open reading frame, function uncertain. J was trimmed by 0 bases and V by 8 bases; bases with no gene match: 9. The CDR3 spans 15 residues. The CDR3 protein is CASRDGTESTDTQYI. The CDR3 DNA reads TGTGCCAGCAGGGACGGGACAGAGAGCACAGATACGCAGTATATT.

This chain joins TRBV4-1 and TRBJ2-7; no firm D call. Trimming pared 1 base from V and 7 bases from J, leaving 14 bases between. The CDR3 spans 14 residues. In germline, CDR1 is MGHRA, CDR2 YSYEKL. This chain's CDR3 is CASSQGAGRKEQYF. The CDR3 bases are TGCGCCAGCAGCCAAGGGGCAGGTCGGAAGGAGCAGTACTTC.

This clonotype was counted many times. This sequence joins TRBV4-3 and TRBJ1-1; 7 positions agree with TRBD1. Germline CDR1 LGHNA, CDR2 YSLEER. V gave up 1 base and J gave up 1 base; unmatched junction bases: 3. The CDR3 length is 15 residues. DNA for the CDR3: TGCGCCAGCAGCCAAGGACAGGGTCCGAACACTGAAGCTTTCTTT. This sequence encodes CASSQGQGPNTEAFF.

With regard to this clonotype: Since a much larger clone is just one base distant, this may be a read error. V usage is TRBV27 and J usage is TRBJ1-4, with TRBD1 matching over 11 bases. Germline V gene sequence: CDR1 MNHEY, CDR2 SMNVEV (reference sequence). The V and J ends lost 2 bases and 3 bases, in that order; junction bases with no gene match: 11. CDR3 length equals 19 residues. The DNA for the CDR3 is TGTGCCAGCAGTTTACGGCCGTTCGGACAGGGGGCATCTAATGAAAAACTGTTTTTT. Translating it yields CASSLRPFGQGASNEKLFF.

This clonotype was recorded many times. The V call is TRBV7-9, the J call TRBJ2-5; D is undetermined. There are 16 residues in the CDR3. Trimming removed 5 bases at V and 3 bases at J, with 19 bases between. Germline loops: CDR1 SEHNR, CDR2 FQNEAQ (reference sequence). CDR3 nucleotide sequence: TGTGCCAGCAGCCCCCCCCGTGGGCAGACCGAAGAGACCCAGTACTTC. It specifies CASSPPRGQTEETQYF.

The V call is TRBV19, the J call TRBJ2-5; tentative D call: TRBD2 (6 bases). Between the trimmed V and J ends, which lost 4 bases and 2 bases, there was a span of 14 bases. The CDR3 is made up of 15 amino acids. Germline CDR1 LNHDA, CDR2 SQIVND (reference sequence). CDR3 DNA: TGTGCCAGTAGTACATCAGCGGGTCCGCAAGAGACCCAGTACTTC. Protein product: CASSTSAGPQETQYF.

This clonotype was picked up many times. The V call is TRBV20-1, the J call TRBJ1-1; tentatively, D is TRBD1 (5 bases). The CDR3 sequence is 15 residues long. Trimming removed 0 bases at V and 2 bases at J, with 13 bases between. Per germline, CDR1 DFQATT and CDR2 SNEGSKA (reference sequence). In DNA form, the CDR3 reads TGCAGTGCTAGAGATCCCGGGACGTTAAACACTGAAGCTTTCTTT. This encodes CSARDPGTLNTEAFF.